Below, 8 T cell receptor beta chains from the same sample are listed, as sequenced in a study of T cells after yellow fever vaccination. TCRdb reanalysed the 5' RACE reads using MiXCR and keeps one entry per CDR3 protein. Of around 250,000 distinct CDR3 sequences in the sample, 5.2% are singletons; the top ten hold under 3.5%. Sequenced material: CD4+ T cells sorted from PBMCs, taken on the day of the yellow fever booster vaccination. The receptors were sampled from a man aged 18-30 years who received the YFV17D yellow fever vaccine.

Ten or more counts support this clonotype. The rearrangement joins TRBV10-3 to TRBJ1-1, with no clear D. CDR1 is ENHRY and CDR2 is SYGVKD in the germline V gene. This CDR3 is 13 amino acids long. The V end lost 4 bases, the J end lost 5 bases, and 11 bases lay between the germline ends. CDR3 nucleotide sequence: TGTGCCATCAGTGCCCGTGGCGGGACTGAAGCTTTCTTT. Protein sequence: CAISARGGTEAFF.

This clonotype was seen only a few times. V usage is TRBV27 and J usage is TRBJ1-2; the match to TRBD1 covers 12 bases. Germline assignment: CDR1 MNHEY and CDR2 SMNVEV (reference sequence). This CDR3 is 15 amino acids long. V gave up 8 bases and J gave up 4 bases; unmatched junction bases: 8. The CDR3, as DNA: TGTGCCAGCGGGACAGGGGGCAGTCTGACCTATGGCTACACCTTC. The encoded protein is CASGTGGSLTYGYTF.

The genes are TRBV4-3 and TRBJ1-5; 7 bases map to TRBD1. Trimming removed 4 bases from V and 6 bases from J; junction bases left unmatched: 3. This CDR3 spans 13 amino acids. Germline V CDR1 and CDR2: LGHNA, YSLEER. For the CDR3, the DNA is TGCGCCAGCAGCCCTACAGGGGTTCAGCCCCAGCATTTT. It is translated as CASSPTGVQPQHF.

The chain employs TRBV11-2 and TRBJ1-4; D is possibly TRBD1 (6 bases). Germline CDR1 and CDR2: SGHAT and FQNNGV. The CDR3 has 13 amino acids. Trimming pared 5 bases from V and 8 bases from J, leaving 12 bases between. CDR3 amino acids: CASSPGRGEKLFF. The CDR3 DNA reads TGTGCCAGCAGCCCCGGGAGGGGGGAAAAACTGTTTTTT. The entire variable domain, with the rest obtained from reference TRBV11-2 and TRBJ1-4, is as follows: EAGVAQSPRYKIIEKRQSVAFWCNPISGHATLYWYQQILGQGPKLLIQFQNNGVVDDSQLPKDRFSAERLKGVDSTLKIQPAKLEDSAVYLCASSPGRGEKLFFGSGTQLSVL.

This chain connects TRBV20-1 to TRBJ2-2; 9 nucleotides agree with TRBD2. In germline, CDR1 is DFQATT, CDR2 SNEGSKA (reference sequence). Unmatched junction bases numbered 9, after V lost 3 bases and J lost 4 bases. The CDR3 spans 16 residues. Here the CDR3 DNA reads TGCAGTGCTAGTCGCGGGGGGGCGCTTTCCACCGGGGAGCTGTTTTTT. Its protein is CSASRGGALSTGELFF.

As concerns this clonotype: A much bigger clone sits one base away, suggesting this may be a read error. This chain connects TRBV20-1 to TRBJ2-4; 9 bases align to TRBD1. Germline CDR1 DFQATT, CDR2 SNEGSKA (reference sequence). This CDR3 comprises 12 residues. CDR3 nucleotide sequence: TGCAGAGCTCCGGGACAGGGTGACATTCAGTACTTC. Encoded protein: CRAPGQGDIQYF.

This clonotype was seen more than once but under ten times. The genes are TRBV4-2 and TRBJ2-7; 10 bases map to TRBD1. Germline lookup yields CDR1 LGHNA and CDR2 YNFKEQ. This CDR3 spans 15 amino acids. Germline trimming cut 1 base from V and 4 bases from J; bases unmatched to any gene: 4. CDR3 in DNA: TGTGCCAGCAGCCAAGCTGGACAGGGGGAATACGAGCAGTACTTC. Its protein is CASSQAGQGEYEQYF.

This clonotype was observed a few times. The genes are TRBV19 and TRBJ2-3; either TRBD1 or TRBD2 may supply D (6 bases each). The CDR3 totals 15 residues. Germline assignment: CDR1 LNHDA and CDR2 SQIVND (reference sequence). Trimming shortened V by 6 bases and J by 6 bases, and 19 bases separated the two germline ends. The CDR3: CASSLGGPYEDTQYF. The CDR3, as DNA: TGTGCCAGTAGCCTTGGGGGGCCATACGAGGATACGCAGTATTTT. The variable domain in full, with the rest retrieved from reference TRBV19 and TRBJ2-3, is DGGITQSPKYLFRKEGQNVTLSCEQNLNHDAMYWYRQDPGQGLRLIYYSQIVNDFQKGDIAEGYSVSREKKESFPLTVTSAQKNPTAFYLCASSLGGPYEDTQYFGPGTRLTVL.